The clone carrying this T cell receptor beta chain has ten or more counts. The antigen is not known. The entry originates in a study of T-cell reconstitution after alpha-beta-depleted transplantation in children. Overall study findings and caveats: Diversity of TCRbeta at day 60 was high in some patients, arising from surviving recipient T cells and thymic progenitors. Expanded graft clones, several hundred of them, were reportedly the source of alpha-beta T cells about two months after transplant. A year post-transplant, T-cell counts and diversity derived mostly from newly produced T cells.

Library preparation (for TCRbeta) was performed with unique molecular identifiers. TCRdb ran MiXCR on the PCR reads and lists one entry per CDR3 protein. The sample includes around 300,000 distinct CDR3 sequences, about 9.4% of them seen just once. The clonotype was recovered from a boy less than two years old with acute myeloid leukemia, due to receive a stem cell transplant. Sample: PBMCs, taken before TCRalphabeta/CD19-depleted stem cell transplant.

CDR3 region: CASRPTGKGEQFF. CDR3 in DNA: TGCGCCAGCAGACCTACAGGGAAGGGTGAGCAGTTCTTC. This sequence joins TRBV10-2 and TRBJ2-1, with D perhaps matching TRBD1 (6 bases). V lost 6 bases and J 9 bases, leaving 15 bases between the germline ends. CDR3 size: 13 residues. Germline V gene data show CDR1 as WSHSY and CDR2 as SAAADI.